This T cell receptor beta chain is from a study of shared clonotypes between healthy human individuals. General observations from the study: Only blood underwent sampling, and tissue repertoires likely differ.

Donors, healthy HIV-negative adults, lacked recent acute infections or vaccinations. This CDR3 has 16 residues. CDR1 is MDHEN and CDR2 is SYDVKM in the germline V gene. Unmatched junction bases numbered 17, after V lost 6 bases and J lost 7 bases. This clone was observed once. Its antigen is unknown. Sequencing was at deep level. On ten immunoSEQ deep assay plates, unsorted PBMC DNA was sequenced. Sequencing used immunoSEQ multiplex PCR; TCRdb keeps in-frame clones, though not all of them. The table lists over 400,000 clones, about 72% of them singletons. The clonotype originates from a middle-aged woman in good health. Some clones in this sample may be carry-over from other donors' samples. V and J are TRBV28 and TRBJ1-2; 7 bases map to TRBD1. Material: PBMCs. The CDR3 protein is CASSLRGWKGASGYTF. The CDR3 coding sequence is TGTGCCAGCAGCCTTAGGGGGTGGAAGGGGGCTTCTGGCTACACCTTC.